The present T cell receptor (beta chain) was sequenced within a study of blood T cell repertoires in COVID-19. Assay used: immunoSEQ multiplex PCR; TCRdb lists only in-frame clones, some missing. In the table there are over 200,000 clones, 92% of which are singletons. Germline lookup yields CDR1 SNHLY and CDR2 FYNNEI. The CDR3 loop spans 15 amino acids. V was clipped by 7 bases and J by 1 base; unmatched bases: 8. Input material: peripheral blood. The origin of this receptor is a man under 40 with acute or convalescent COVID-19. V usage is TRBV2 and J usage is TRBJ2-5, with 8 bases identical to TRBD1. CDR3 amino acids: CASKRDRTSQETQYF. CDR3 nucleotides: TGTGCCAGCAAACGGGACAGGACCAGCCAAGAGACCCAGTACTTC.